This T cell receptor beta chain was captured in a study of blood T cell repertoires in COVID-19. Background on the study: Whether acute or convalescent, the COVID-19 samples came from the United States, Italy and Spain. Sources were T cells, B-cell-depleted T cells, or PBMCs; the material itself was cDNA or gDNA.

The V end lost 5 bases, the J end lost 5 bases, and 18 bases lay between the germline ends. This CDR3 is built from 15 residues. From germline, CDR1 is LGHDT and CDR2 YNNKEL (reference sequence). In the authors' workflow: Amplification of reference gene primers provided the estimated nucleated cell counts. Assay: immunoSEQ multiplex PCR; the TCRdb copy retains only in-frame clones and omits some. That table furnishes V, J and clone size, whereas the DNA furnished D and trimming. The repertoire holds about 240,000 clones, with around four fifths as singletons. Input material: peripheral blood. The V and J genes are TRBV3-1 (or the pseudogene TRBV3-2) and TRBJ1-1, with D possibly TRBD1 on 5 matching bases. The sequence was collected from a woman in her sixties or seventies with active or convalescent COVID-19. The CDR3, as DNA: TGTGCCAGCAGCGCCTTGAATCAGGGCAGGACTGAAGCTTTCTTT. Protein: CASSALNQGRTEAFF.